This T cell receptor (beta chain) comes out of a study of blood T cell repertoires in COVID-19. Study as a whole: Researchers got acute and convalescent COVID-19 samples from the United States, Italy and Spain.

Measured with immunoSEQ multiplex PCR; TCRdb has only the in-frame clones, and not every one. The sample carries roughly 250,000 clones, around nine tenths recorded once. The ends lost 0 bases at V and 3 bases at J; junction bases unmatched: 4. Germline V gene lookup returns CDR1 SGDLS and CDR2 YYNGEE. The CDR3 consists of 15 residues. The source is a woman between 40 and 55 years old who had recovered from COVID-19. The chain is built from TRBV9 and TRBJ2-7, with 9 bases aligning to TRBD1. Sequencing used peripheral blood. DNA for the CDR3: TGTGCCAGCAGCGTAGCACAGGGGGCGAACTACGAGCAGTACTTC. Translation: CASSVAQGANYEQYF.